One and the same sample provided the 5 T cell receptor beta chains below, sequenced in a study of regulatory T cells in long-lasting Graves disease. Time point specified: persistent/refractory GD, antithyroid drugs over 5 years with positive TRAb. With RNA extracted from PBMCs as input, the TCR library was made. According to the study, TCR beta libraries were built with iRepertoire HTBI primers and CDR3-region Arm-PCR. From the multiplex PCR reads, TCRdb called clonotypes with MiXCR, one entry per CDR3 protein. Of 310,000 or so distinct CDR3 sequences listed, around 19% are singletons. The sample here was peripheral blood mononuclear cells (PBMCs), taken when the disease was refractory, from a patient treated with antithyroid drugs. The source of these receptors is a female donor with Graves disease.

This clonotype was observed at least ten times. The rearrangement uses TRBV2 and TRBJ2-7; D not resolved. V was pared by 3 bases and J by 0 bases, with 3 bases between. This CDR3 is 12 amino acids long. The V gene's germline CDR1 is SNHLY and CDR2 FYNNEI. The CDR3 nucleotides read TGTGCCAGCAGTGAGAGCTCCTACGAGCAGTACTTC. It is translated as CASSESSYEQYF. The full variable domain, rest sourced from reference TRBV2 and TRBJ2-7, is EPEVTQTPSHQVTQMGQEVILRCVPISNHLYFYWYRQILGQKVEFLVSFYNNEISEKSEIFDDQFSVERPDGSNFTLKIRSTKLEDSAMYFCASSESSYEQYFGPGTRLTVT.

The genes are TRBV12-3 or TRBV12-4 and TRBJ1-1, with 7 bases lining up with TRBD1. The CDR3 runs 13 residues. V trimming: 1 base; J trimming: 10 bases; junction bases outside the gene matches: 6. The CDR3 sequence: CASSLGQGPGAFF. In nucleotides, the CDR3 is TGTGCCAGCAGTTTAGGACAGGGACCTGGAGCTTTCTTT.

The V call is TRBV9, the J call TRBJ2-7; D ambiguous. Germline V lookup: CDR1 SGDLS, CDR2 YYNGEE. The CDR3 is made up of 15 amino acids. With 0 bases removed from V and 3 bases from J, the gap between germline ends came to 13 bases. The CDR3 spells CASSVGASAVYEQYF. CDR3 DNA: TGTGCCAGCAGCGTAGGCGCTTCCGCGGTCTACGAGCAGTACTTC.

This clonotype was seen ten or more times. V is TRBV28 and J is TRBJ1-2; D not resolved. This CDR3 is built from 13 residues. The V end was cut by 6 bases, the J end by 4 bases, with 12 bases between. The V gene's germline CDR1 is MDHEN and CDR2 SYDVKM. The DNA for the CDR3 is TGTGCCAGCAGACGACAAGGACTCTATGGCTACACCTTC. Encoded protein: CASRRQGLYGYTF.

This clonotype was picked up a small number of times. The chain's CDR3 is CASSSHLGQDRSGANVLTF. For the CDR3, the DNA is TGTGCCAGCAGCTCCCACCTGGGACAGGATAGGTCTGGGGCCAACGTCCTGACTTTC. This sequence joins TRBV7-6 and TRBJ2-6, with 8 nucleotides matching TRBD1. CDR3 length: 19 amino acids. The V segment lost 4 bases and the J segment 1 base; nucleotides outside the gene matches: 12. Per the germline V gene, CDR1 is SGHVS and CDR2 is FNYEAQ.